This TCR beta chain was observed in a study of CD8+ T cells in alopecia areata. In the study overall: At a dose of 5 to 10 mg twice daily, oral tofacitinib was given to treated patients.

The germline CDR1 and CDR2 sequences are MGHRA and YSYEKL. There are 17 residues in the CDR3. J lost 7 bases, V lost 3 bases, and 17 bases had no gene match. The treatment here: oral pan-JAK inhibitor, 5-10 mg twice daily. RNA extraction was followed by reverse transcription into cDNA, which acted as the sequencing template. Method: immunoSEQ multiplex PCR; TCRdb's copy keeps in-frame clones and lacks some. This sample has 110,000 to 150,000 clones; less than 70% occur once, and the top ten carry about 15%. The sequencing here drew on CD8+ T cells sorted from blood, taken at week 4, from a patient treated with tofacitinib. V is TRBV4-1 and J is TRBJ1-1; 7 nucleotides match TRBD1. The sequence was collected from a human donor with alopecia areata. CDR3 DNA sequence: TGCGCCAGCAGCCATACCACAGGGGCCCCTCTCCGAAGTGAAGCTTTCTTT. This codes for CASSHTTGAPLRSEAFF.